Sequencing of this T cell receptor (beta chain) was carried out in a study of OX40 agonist ivuxolimab in advanced cancers. About the full investigation: Ivuxolimab, which targeted the costimulatory receptor OX40 (CD134), was an agonistic, fully human IgG2 monoclonal antibody. Intravenous ivuxolimab was administered to patients every 2 weeks at six dose levels: 0.01, 0.1, 0.3, 1.5, 3 and 10 mg/kg. Patients were allowed to have had prior anti-PD-1, anti-PD-L1 or anti-CTLA-4 therapy, and approximately 40% of the dose-escalation patients had been treated with checkpoint inhibitors. The paper covers the monotherapy dose-escalation part of the phase I ivuxolimab trial, which included N of about 56 patients. Three dose-escalation patients achieved partial responses, one with hepatocellular carcinoma and two with cutaneous melanoma. Of the approximately 54 patients in dose escalation, some 20 had hepatocellular carcinoma, around 15 had melanoma, 9 had renal cell carcinoma and 9 had head and neck cancer. Peripheral TCRbeta sequencing was intended to test whether TCR sequence diversity was altered and clonal T-cell expansion was caused by ivuxolimab. A male proportion of roughly 80% and a mean age of about 60 years, ranging from about 20 to 85, were recorded for the dose-escalation cohort. Results the study describes overall, beyond this receptor: In partial responders in the 0.1-3.0 mg/kg groups, normalized peripheral clonal expansion was found to be among the lowest, especially among CD8+ T cells. The antigen specificity of the clonally expanded peripheral T cells was not determined. Low levels of normalized T-cell clonal expansion were also seen in some patients who did not respond. On average, CD8+ T cells showed more expanded clones than CD4+ T cells after ivuxolimab. At doses from 0.1 to 3.0 mg/kg, clonal expansion was seen in both CD4+ and CD8+ blood T cells between baseline and week 6.

As concerns this clone: The target of this receptor is not known. The sample holds no much larger clone one base away, and base qualities are not on file.

The germline V gene yields SGHTA for CDR1 and FQGTGA for CDR2. Trimming takes 5 bases off V and 2 bases off J; junction bases not matched to a gene: 10. Reading from cysteine to phenylalanine, the CDR3 counts 18 amino acids. Only CDR3 DNA remains: 54 bases, in frame from the first base. Patients with autoimmune disease history or receiving systemic immunosuppression were excluded from the trial. In every dose cohort, peripheral blood was drawn for TCR sequencing at baseline, cycle 4 day 1, and cycle 7 day 1. Samples came from an open-label, multicenter, first-in-human phase I dose-escalation trial of ivuxolimab. Adults with locally advanced or metastatic head and neck squamous cell, hepatocellular, melanoma or renal cell carcinoma were enrolled in the trial. Before TCR sequencing, CD4+ and CD8+ T cells were separately sorted from peripheral blood. For sequencing of the TCRbeta CDR3 region, genomic DNA was extracted from the sorted cells. TCRbeta CDR3 regions were sequenced using the immunoSEQ Assay. The source is immuneACCESS, and TCRdb retained only in-frame sequences with V and J called. Part of the clones is not carried over; for the studies checked, unresolved V genes explain less than half of this, and the remainder is unexplained. For this sample the table gives 37,000 or so clones, of which just under 75% were detected only once. The ten largest account for 18% of the sample.

The sequence links TRBV7-3 to TRBJ2-1; 12 central bases correspond to TRBD2. The sample in question was CD4+ or CD8+ T cells sorted from blood, obtained in a trial of the OX40 agonist ivuxolimab. This TCR was sampled from an adult with an advanced solid tumor such as melanoma, head and neck, liver or kidney cancer. The CDR3 reads as follows: CASSRTRLAGDTYNEQFF. In nucleotide form, the sequence is TGTGCCAGCAGCCGGACCAGACTAGCGGGGGACACCTACAATGAGCAGTTCTTC.